These T cell receptor beta chains were read from a single sample in a study of blood T cell repertoires in COVID-19. Only in-frame clones appear in the TCRdb table, and some are missing; sequencing was by immunoSEQ multiplex PCR. The profile shows approximately 52,000 clones, 89% of them singletons. The sequenced material came from peripheral blood. Source of these receptors: a man in his fifties or sixties with active COVID-19. CDR3s include the opening cysteine and the closing phenylalanine or tryptophan. The D gene is left open where the match is weak. Not every row has a clone size; where given, it reads once, few, many or a size class.

V	J	D	size	CDR3	DNA
TRBV19	TRBJ2-7	TRBD2	NA	CASSPGLVGYEQYF	TGTGCCAGTAGCCCGGGACTAGTTGGGTACGAGCAGTACTTC
TRBV30	TRBJ2-5	NA	NA	CAWCGSSVRETQYF	TGTGCCTGGTGTGGGTCTAGCGTTCGGGAGACCCAGTACTTC
TRBV23-1	TRBJ1-2	TRBD1	NA	CARNIRDRVSRGYTF	TGCGCCCGAAACATACGGGACAGGGTATCTCGGGGCTACACCTTC
TRBV5-5	TRBJ2-7	TRBD1	NA	CASSYRDRGTYEQYF	TGTGCCAGCAGCTACCGGGACAGGGGGACCTACGAGCAGTACTTC
TRBV18	TRBJ2-7	NA	NA	CASTEGVLKQYF	TGTGCCAGCACCGAGGGTGTTTTAAAGCAGTACTTC
TRBV2	TRBJ1-5	NA	NA	CASSERSGNQPQHF	TGTGCCAGCAGTGAACGGTCAGGGAATCAGCCCCAGCATTTT
TRBV7-8	TRBJ2-1	TRBD1	NA	CASSRPDRGPYSEQFF	TGTGCCAGCAGCCGTCCGGACAGGGGCCCGTACAGTGAGCAGTTCTTC
TRBV5-6	TRBJ2-5	TRBD1	NA	CASSATGRTQETQYF	TGTGCCAGCTCCGCGACAGGGAGAACCCAAGAGACCCAGTACTTC
TRBV3-1/TRBV3-2	TRBJ2-7	TRBD2	NA	CASSEEFSGRTYEQYF	TGTGCCAGCAGCGAAGAATTTAGCGGGAGGACCTACGAGCAGTACTTC
TRBV7-2	TRBJ2-7	TRBD2	NA	CASSLKRVAGFYYEQYF	TGTGCCAGCAGCTTAAAGCGGGTAGCGGGATTTTACTACGAGCAGTACTTC
TRBV5-4	TRBJ2-3	TRBD2	NA	CASSLTSGPDTQYF	TGTGCCAGCAGCCTAACTAGCGGGCCAGATACGCAGTATTTT
TRBV27	TRBJ2-1	TRBD1	NA	CASSEKVTGAYNEQFF	TGTGCCAGCAGCGAAAAAGTGACAGGGGCTTACAATGAGCAGTTCTTC
TRBV30	TRBJ1-2	TRBD1	NA	CAWGGQTGSGYTF	TGTGCCTGGGGGGGACAGACGGGATCGGGCTACACCTTC
TRBV6-5	TRBJ2-1	NA	NA	CASSPGYSYNEQFF	TGTGCCAGCAGTCCAGGTTACTCCTACAATGAGCAGTTCTTC
TRBV5-4	TRBJ1-6	NA	NA	CASTQSQGSAPLHF	TGTGCCAGCACCCAATCACAGGGTTCGGCACCCCTCCACTTT
TRBV7-9	TRBJ2-2	NA	NA	CASSPGWVSDGELFF	TGTGCCAGCAGCCCAGGCTGGGTTTCAGACGGGGAGCTGTTTTTT
TRBV20-1	TRBJ1-6	NA	NA	CSAREASPLHF	TGCAGTGCTAGAGAGGCATCACCCCTCCACTTT
TRBV4-3	TRBJ2-3	TRBD2	once	CASSLGTSGRIKQYF	TGCGCCAGCAGCCTCGGGACTAGCGGGAGGATAAAGCAGTATTTT
TRBV2	TRBJ2-5	NA	NA	CASSGLQGPQETQYF	TGTGCCAGCAGTGGTTTACAGGGACCTCAAGAGACCCAGTACTTC
TRBV9	TRBJ1-5	NA	once	CASSPRGEAQPQHF	TGTGCCAGCAGCCCGCGGGGCGAGGCTCAGCCCCAGCATTTT
TRBV9	TRBJ2-7	TRBD2	NA	CASSPGLAGYEQYF	TGTGCCAGCAGCCCCGGACTAGCGGGTTACGAGCAGTACTTC
TRBV2	TRBJ1-2	NA	NA	CASSDSGLDYGYTF	TGTGCCAGCAGTGATTCGGGATTAGACTATGGCTACACCTTC
TRBV13	TRBJ2-7	TRBD2	NA	CASSPSGRASYEQYF	TGTGCCAGCAGCCCGAGCGGGAGGGCCTCCTACGAGCAGTACTTC
TRBV25-1	TRBJ2-7	NA	once	CASIPMGPREQYF	TGTGCCAGCATCCCGATGGGGCCGCGGGAGCAGTACTTC
TRBV7-9	TRBJ2-7	TRBD2	NA	CASSPGLAGGQEQYF	TGTGCCAGCAGCCCAGGACTAGCGGGAGGGCAGGAGCAGTACTTC
TRBV29-1	TRBJ2-7	TRBD1	NA	CSVLTGSSYEQYF	TGCAGCGTCCTGACAGGGAGCTCCTACGAGCAGTACTTC
TRBV5-1	TRBJ2-1	NA	NA	CASSSLANEQFF	TGCGCCAGCAGCTCGCTGGCCAATGAGCAGTTCTTC
TRBV2	TRBJ1-2	TRBD1	few	CASSESWTGNGYTF	TGTGCCAGCAGTGAAAGTTGGACAGGGAACGGCTACACCTTC
TRBV2	TRBJ2-7	NA	NA	CASRQFYEQYF	TGTGCCAGCAGACAGTTCTACGAGCAGTACTTC
TRBV19	TRBJ2-7	NA	NA	CASSSGHINEQYF	TGTGCCAGTAGCAGTGGACACATCAACGAGCAGTACTTC
TRBV27	TRBJ2-2	TRBD2	NA	CASSLRSLGGTVAGELFF	TGTGCCAGCAGTTTACGGTCGTTGGGGGGGACCGTCGCCGGGGAGCTGTTTTTT
TRBV5-4	TRBJ2-7	TRBD2	few	CASSREGTSGSHEQYF	TGTGCCAGCAGCAGGGAGGGGACTAGCGGGAGCCACGAGCAGTACTTC
TRBV28	TRBJ2-1	TRBD2	few	CAITGTSGSNSRNEQFF	TGTGCCATTACCGGGACTAGCGGGAGTAATTCCCGCAATGAGCAGTTCTTC
TRBV20-1	TRBJ2-2	TRBD2	NA	CSASSGLAGGAGELFF	TGCAGTGCTAGTTCGGGGCTAGCGGGAGGTGCCGGGGAGCTGTTTTTT
TRBV21-1	TRBJ1-3	NA	NA	CASSNETGNSGNTIYF	TGTGCCAGCAGCAATGAGACAGGAAACTCTGGAAACACCATATATTTT
TRBV19	TRBJ1-5	TRBD1	once	CASSIIGRTGVNQPQHF	TGTGCCAGTAGTATAATCGGGAGGACAGGGGTCAATCAGCCCCAGCATTTT
TRBV5-4	TRBJ2-5	NA	NA	CASSLGGTQYF	TGTGCCAGCAGCTTAGGGGGGACCCAGTACTTC
TRBV14	TRBJ1-1	NA	NA	CASRPTGNTEAFF	TGTGCCAGCAGGCCGACAGGGAACACTGAAGCTTTCTTT
TRBV3-1/TRBV3-2	TRBJ2-1	NA	NA	CASRRQSYSPEQFF	TGTGCCAGCAGGCGACAGTCATACTCCCCCGAGCAGTTCTTC
TRBV10-3	TRBJ2-7	TRBD2	NA	CAISDGTSVLSEQYF	TGTGCCATCAGTGATGGGACTAGTGTACTAAGCGAGCAGTACTTC
TRBV9	TRBJ2-7	TRBD1	NA	CASSGSPGQGAHEQYF	TGTGCCAGCAGCGGCTCGCCGGGACAGGGGGCGCACGAGCAGTACTTC